This T cell receptor beta chain was obtained from a study of tumor and adjacent non-tumor tissue in lung cancer. RNA was extracted from bulk tissue without any cell sorting. Distant lung tissue was collected more than 3 cm away from the tumor edge. CDR1 is MNHNY and CDR2 is SVGAGI in the germline V gene (reference sequence). CDR3 size: 14 residues. On this clonotype itself: The antigen remains undetermined. One junction end disagrees with the germline gene, perhaps due to a read error.

Study observations and caveats: Normal lung showed higher cumulative top 100 clone frequency than tumor.

Three rounds of nested PCR, following a modified ARM-PCR protocol, produced the TCRbeta library. Using its own MiXCR run on the multiplex PCR reads, TCRdb lists one record per CDR3 protein. Among roughly 82,000 distinct CDR3 sequences listed, more than 65% were seen once. The clonotype originates from a woman in her 50s with non-small cell lung cancer. V is TRBV6-6 and J is TRBJ1-5, with D perhaps TRBD1 (6 bases). Sequenced material: distant non-tumor lung tissue. The DNA of the CDR3 is TGTGCCGGCACCCCGACAGGAGACAATCAGTCCCAGCATTTT. Translated, it gives CAGTPTGDNQSQHF.